The 24 T cell receptor beta chains given below trace back to one sample, sequenced in a study of TIL therapy for anti-PD-1-resistant metastatic lung cancer. The time point here: pre-treatment sample, taken before nivolumab and TIL therapy. Sequencing used immunoSEQ v3. TCRdb's copy holds only in-frame clones and misses some; the assay was immunoSEQ multiplex PCR. This table has fewer than 65,000 clones, roughly four fifths appearing once. The source was blood, collected at baseline. Every receptor here comes from a person between 25 and 80 years old with non-small cell lung cancer.

A remark on this clone: Other DNA sequences in this sample translate to the same CDR3. The V call is TRBV18, the J call TRBJ1-1, with D hard to call. Germline CDR1 KGHSH, CDR2 LQKENI. Trimming pared 2 bases from V and 5 bases from J, leaving 3 bases between. The CDR3 length is 11 residues. The CDR3 coding sequence is TGTGCCAGCTCACCAGATACTGAAGCTTTCTTT. Translation gives CASSPDTEAFF.

The gene calls are TRBV7-3 and TRBJ1-1; D not certain. The CDR3 spans 13 residues. With 5 bases removed from V and 3 bases from J, the gap between germline ends came to 10 bases. CDR1 and CDR2 from the germline V gene are SGHTA and FQGTGA. The CDR3: CASSTGDDTEAFF. DNA of the CDR3: TGTGCCAGCAGCACGGGCGATGACACTGAAGCTTTCTTT.

The chain carries TRBV19 and TRBJ2-7, with D perhaps matching TRBD1 (5 bases). V dropped 4 bases and J dropped 2 bases, with 9 bases sitting between them. From germline, CDR1 is LNHDA and CDR2 SQIVND (reference sequence). The CDR3 has 13 amino acids. Here the CDR3 reads CASSNRNAYEQYF. DNA of the CDR3: TGTGCCAGTAGTAACAGGAACGCCTACGAGCAGTACTTC.

J is TRBJ2-3 and V is TRBV7-8, with TRBD1 as a possible D gene (6 bases). Germline V lookup: CDR1 SGHVS, CDR2 FQNEAQ. The CDR3 length is 15 residues. V was cut by 0 bases and J by 3 bases, with 10 bases left in between. The CDR3: CASSLAPGDTDTQYF. CDR3 nucleotide sequence: TGTGCCAGCAGCTTAGCGCCAGGGGATACAGATACGCAGTATTTT.

This clone was counted a few times. The chain is built from TRBV6-2 or TRBV6-3 and TRBJ1-2, with 10 bases that match TRBD1. V gave up 2 bases and J gave up 5 bases; unmatched junction bases: 8. The CDR3 covers 16 residues. Per germline, CDR1 MNHEY and CDR2 SVGEGT. The CDR3 DNA reads as TGTGCCAGCAGTTACACTCGGGACAGGGGTGATTATGGCTACACCTTC. It translates to CASSYTRDRGDYGYTF.

This chain joins TRBV2 and TRBJ1-2; 8 nucleotides agree with TRBD1. Germline V gene data show CDR1 as SNHLY and CDR2 as FYNNEI. The CDR3 spans 14 residues. Trimming at V came to 5 bases and at J to 5 bases, leaving 7 bases not matched to a gene. This CDR3 is CASSKEGQGYGYTF. The CDR3 region has the DNA TGTGCCAGCAGTAAGGAAGGACAGGGTTATGGCTACACCTTC.

V and J are TRBV9 and TRBJ2-1; perhaps TRBD2 as D (5 bases). The V gene's germline CDR1 is SGDLS and CDR2 YYNGEE. The CDR3 is 15 residues long. V shed 3 bases and J shed 5 bases, with 15 bases lying between them. In DNA, the CDR3 is TGTGCCAGCAGCGCAGAAAAAGCGGTCAACAATGAGCAGTTCTTC. As protein: CASSAEKAVNNEQFF.

The chain couples TRBV18 to TRBJ1-1; D possibly corresponds to TRBD1 (5 bases). This CDR3 contains 13 residues. V lost 2 bases and J 3 bases, leaving 7 bases between the germline ends. Germline loops: CDR1 KGHSH, CDR2 LQKENI. CDR3 sequence reads: CASSPTGDTEAFF. Written as DNA, the CDR3 is TGTGCCAGCTCACCAACGGGGGACACTGAAGCTTTCTTT.

This chain connects TRBV28 to TRBJ1-2, with D perhaps TRBD1 (5 bases). CDR3 length equals 15 residues. Germline V CDR1 and CDR2: MDHEN, SYDVKM. V was cut by 6 bases and J by 2 bases, with 16 bases left in between. The CDR3 loop is CASSPGLGPNYGYTF. CDR3 bases: TGTGCCAGCAGCCCCGGGTTGGGACCCAACTATGGCTACACCTTC.

This chain's CDR3 is CASDGGLGNGYTF. The CDR3 nucleotides read TGTGCCAGCGACGGCGGACTAGGCAATGGCTACACCTTC. The genes are TRBV6-5 and TRBJ1-2; D not resolved. Trimming pared 8 bases from V and 6 bases from J, leaving 16 bases between. The CDR3 runs to 13 residues. Germline CDR1 MNHEY, CDR2 SVGAGI.

The CDR3 bases are TGCGCCAGCAGCTTGGCTCTAGGGAACACCGGGGAGCTGTTTTTT. It specifies CASSLALGNTGELFF. The chain employs TRBV5-1 and TRBJ2-2; no firm D call. The CDR3 covers 15 residues. Trimming took off 0 bases at V and 1 base at J, with 7 bases between the two ends. CDR1 is SGHRS and CDR2 is YFSETQ in the germline V gene. The whole variable domain, remainder taken from reference TRBV5-1 and TRBJ2-2, is KAGVTQTPRYLIKTRGQQVTLSCSPISGHRSVSWYQQTPGQGLQFLFEYFSETQRNKGNFPGRFSGRQFSNSRSEMNVSTLELGDSALYLCASSLALGNTGELFFGEGSRLTVL.

The CDR3 bases are TGTGCCAGCTCACAACTCAACAGAGAAACTAGCACAGATACGCAGTATTTT. Translating gives CASSQLNRETSTDTQYF. The rearrangement joins TRBV18 to TRBJ2-3, with unresolved D. Germline-derived CDR1 and CDR2 are KGHSH and LQKENI. This CDR3 is 17 amino acids long. V was shortened by 4 bases and J by 0 bases, with 17 bases between the two germline ends.

The chain couples TRBV5-1 to TRBJ2-7; D is perhaps TRBD2 (6 bases). Trimming shortened V by 8 bases and J by 5 bases, and 17 bases separated the two germline ends. CDR3 length: 13 residues. CDR1 and CDR2 from the germline V gene are SGHRS and YFSETQ. The CDR3: CASRPGSADEQYF. CDR3 DNA: TGCGCCAGTAGACCCGGGAGCGCCGACGAGCAGTACTTC.

This clone was seen a few times. The rearrangement links TRBV24-1 to TRBJ2-1; D unresolved. The germline V gene has CDR1 KGHDR and CDR2 SFDVKD. Deletions cut 3 bases from V and 10 bases from J, with 6 bases between. The CDR3 covers 11 residues. The CDR3: CATSDPREQFF. As DNA, the CDR3 is TGTGCCACCAGTGATCCCCGAGAGCAGTTCTTC.

The chain combines TRBV7-6 with TRBJ2-3; D might be TRBD2 (6 bases). Per germline, CDR1 SGHVS and CDR2 FNYEAQ. There are 18 residues in the CDR3. Trimming left V 5 bases short and J 0 bases short, with 21 bases between. CDR3: CASSSRTFSSDSTDTQYF. The CDR3 DNA reads TGTGCCAGCAGCAGCCGAACCTTCTCTAGCGACAGCACAGATACGCAGTATTTT. Supplemented by reference TRBV7-6 and TRBJ2-3, the full variable domain reads GAGVSQSPRYKVTKRGQDVALRCDPISGHVSLYWYRQALGQGPEFLTYFNYEAQQDKSGLPNDRFSAERPEGSISTLTIQRTEQRDSAMYRCASSSRTFSSDSTDTQYFGPGTRLTVL.

The chain uses TRBV30 and TRBJ1-1, with D perhaps matching TRBD1 (5 bases). Germline CDR1 and CDR2: GTSNPN and SVGIG (reference sequence). V was clipped by 4 bases and J by 5 bases, with 17 bases between them. This CDR3 comprises 14 residues. The CDR3 here is CAWTGLRGGTEAFF. The DNA for the CDR3 is TGTGCCTGGACAGGATTAAGGGGTGGAACTGAAGCTTTCTTT.

In this sample, this clone turned up once. J is TRBJ1-6 and V is TRBV23-1; no reliable D call. TRBV23-1 is reported as an ORF; its role is uncertain. This CDR3 spans 14 amino acids. The V end lost 2 bases, the J end lost 10 bases, and 12 bases lay between the germline ends. The CDR3 nucleotides read TGCGCCAGCAGTCAAACGGGCCGCGGGTCACCCCTCCACTTT. Translation: CASSQTGRGSPLHF.

This clone was seen just once. V is TRBV19 and J is TRBJ1-2; the D gene is possibly TRBD1 (5 bases). CDR3 length: 13 amino acids. Germline lookup yields CDR1 LNHDA and CDR2 SQIVND (reference sequence). Trimming took 5 bases from V and 6 from J, leaving 13 bases between them. The CDR3 DNA follows: TGTGCCAGTAGTTTGCAGGGTTCCCATGGCTACACCTTC. Its translation is CASSLQGSHGYTF.

The V call is TRBV11-3, the J call TRBJ2-5; 7 bases agree with TRBD1. Trimming removed 5 bases from V and 1 base from J; junction bases left unmatched: 1. Germline V gene data show CDR1 as SGHNT and CDR2 as YENEEA. The CDR3 is made up of 13 amino acids. The CDR3 DNA reads TGTGCCAGCAGCCGGGACAGCCAAGAGACCCAGTACTTC. Translated, it gives CASSRDSQETQYF.

In DNA form, the CDR3 reads TGTGCCAGCAGTACTGGGGGGCCCAACACCGGGGAGCTGTTTTTT. Protein sequence: CASSTGGPNTGELFF. The chain employs TRBV2 and TRBJ2-2; D is possibly TRBD1 or TRBD2 (6 bases each). Trimming stripped 5 bases from V and 2 bases from J, with 12 bases between. This CDR3 region has 15 residues. Germline V gene data show CDR1 as SNHLY and CDR2 as FYNNEI.

This chain joins TRBV5-1 and TRBJ2-5, with 12 bases aligning to TRBD2. Germline loops: CDR1 SGHRS, CDR2 YFSETQ. This CDR3 has 18 amino acids. V gave up 0 bases and J gave up 2 bases; unmatched junction bases: 8. The chain's CDR3 is CASSLAHGLAGSQETQYF. Here the CDR3 DNA reads TGCGCCAGCAGCTTGGCCCATGGACTAGCGGGGTCGCAAGAGACCCAGTACTTC.

The chain combines TRBV28 with TRBJ2-5; D ambiguous. Germline V gene data show CDR1 as MDHEN and CDR2 as SYDVKM. The CDR3 has 16 amino acids. V was cut by 6 bases and J by 2 bases, with 19 bases left in between. CDR3 nucleotide sequence: TGTGCCAGCAGCCCGTATTCTGTGGCCGGGCAAGAGACCCAGTACTTC. Translation gives CASSPYSVAGQETQYF.

This sequence joins TRBV28 and TRBJ2-6, with D tentatively TRBD1 (5 bases). Per germline, CDR1 MDHEN and CDR2 SYDVKM. The V end was cut by 6 bases, the J end by 1 base, with 10 bases between. The CDR3 sequence is 15 residues long. CDR3: CASRGPYSGANVLTF. The CDR3 bases are TGTGCCAGCAGGGGGCCCTATTCTGGGGCCAACGTCCTGACTTTC.

This rearrangement joins TRBV6-1 to TRBJ1-6; tentatively, D is TRBD1 (5 bases). Germline lookup yields CDR1 MNHNS and CDR2 SASEGT. The CDR3 spans 15 residues. The V and J ends lost 0 bases and 9 bases respectively, with 12 bases between them. For the CDR3, the DNA is TGTGCCAGCAGTGAAGCTTGGGGGTCCGGTTCACCCCTCCACTTT. This sequence encodes CASSEAWGSGSPLHF.